This TCR beta chain originates from a study of blood T cell repertoires in COVID-19. As for the study in general: From the United States, Italy and Spain came samples of acute and convalescent COVID-19. T cells, B-cell-depleted T cells, or PBMCs provided the cDNA or gDNA that served as material.

Source study methods: Researchers report that nucleated cell counts were estimated from reference gene primer amplification. This table comes from immunoSEQ multiplex PCR, and its TCRdb copy is limited to in-frame clones, with some not included. V and J calls and clone size are those listed in that table; D and trimming were worked out from the DNA. This sample has around 97,000 clones, with about 86% found just once. The TCR comes from a human donor in a cohort sampled during active COVID-19. Source material: peripheral blood.

CDR3 nucleotides: TGTGCCAGCAGCCAAGCCTTGACAGGGGCGACAAAGGAGCAGTTCTTC. It is translated as CASSQALTGATKEQFF. The rearrangement links TRBV3-1 (or the pseudogene TRBV3-2) to TRBJ2-1; 8 nucleotides match TRBD1. The V gene's germline CDR1 is LGHDT and CDR2 YNNKEL (reference sequence). With 1 base clipped from V and 10 bases from J, the junction kept 12 bases outside the gene matches. The CDR3 totals 16 residues.